The entry that follows covers one TCR beta chain sequence. Its antigen specificity is not known. Qualities for individual bases were not recorded, and no much larger clone is one base off. The data were taken from a study of blood T cell repertoires in COVID-19 (TCRdb year 2020). About the study as a whole: Samples from collaborators originated in the United States, Italy and Spain and spanned both the acute and convalescent phases of COVID-19. The dataset comprised deeply sampled blood TCRbeta repertoires from subjects exposed to, actively infected with, or recovered from COVID-19. The repertoires were released in a freely available public database meant as a resource for research on the immune response to SARS-CoV-2. Sample metadata almost always included a de-identified subject ID, COVID-19 status, age in years and sex. Where available, HLA class I and class II types were obtained from metadata supplied by the sample provider rather than from assay-based typing. The prospective study material was composed of cDNA or gDNA derived from T cells, B-cell-depleted T cells, or PBMCs. Samples came from the ongoing ImmuneRACE study (first 160 participants) plus 1,254 subjects from 6 global collaborators. On the study overall, not on this receptor specifically: How much clinical and demographic metadata was included differed by source and by participant, and the metadata was provided uncurated.

The germline ends are 13 bases apart after V is trimmed by 3 bases and J by 2 bases. Including the terminal cysteine and phenylalanine, the CDR3 comprises 15 residues. The retained sequence is limited to the CDR3, 45 bases, with the frame set at the first base. Per the germline V gene (reference sequence), LNHDA is the CDR1 and SQIVND is the CDR2. Whole blood was collected in K2EDTA tubes by collaborating institutions according to the institutions' own protocols. For TCRbeta analysis, collaborators shipped samples as frozen whole blood, isolated PBMCs, or DNA extracted from either of those sample types. TCRbeta CDR3 regions were amplified from genomic DNA using the immunoSEQ Assay, a bias-controlled multiplex PCR. Processing in the source paper ran as follows. Nucleated cell counts per sample were estimated from amplification of reference gene primers within the assay. To quantify the absolute abundance of each unique TCRbeta CDR3 rearrangement, sequence reads were collapsed and filtered. Productive Simpson clonality was computed per sample as the square root of Simpson's diversity index over productive rearrangements. Imported from immuneACCESS, the table was reduced by TCRdb to in-frame sequences with V and J called. These copies leave out some clones; in studies compared against another copy, an unresolved V gene accounts for under half, and the cause of the remainder is not known. Clone size and V and J calls were adopted from that table, with D and trimming inferred from the DNA. This sample gives over 110,000 clones in total; around 90% of them show up just once. The top ten constitute 1.5% to 2% of the sample.

The rearrangement joined TRBV19 to TRBJ1-2; the D gene is possibly TRBD1, with 6 bases matching. The sequencing sample was made of peripheral blood. This TCR was recovered from a man between 65 and 85 years old with acute or convalescent COVID-19. The DNA sequence is as follows: TGTGCCAGTAGTATTCCCAGGGGAGCGAACTATGGCTACACCTTC. Its translation reads: CASSIPRGANYGYTF. The full variable domain, with segments outside the CDR3 supplied by the reference TRBV19 and TRBJ1-2 proteins, appears as DGGITQSPKYLFRKEGQNVTLSCEQNLNHDAMYWYRQDPGQGLRLIYYSQIVNDFQKGDIAEGYSVSREKKESFPLTVTSAQKNPTAFYLCASSIPRGANYGYTFGSGTRLTVV.